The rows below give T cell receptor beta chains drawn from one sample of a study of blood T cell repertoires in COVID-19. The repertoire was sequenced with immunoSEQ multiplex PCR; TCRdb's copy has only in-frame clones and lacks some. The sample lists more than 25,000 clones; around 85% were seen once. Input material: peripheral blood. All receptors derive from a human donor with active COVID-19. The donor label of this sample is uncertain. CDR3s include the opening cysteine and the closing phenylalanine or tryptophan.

CDR3aa: CASSLDTGGGEQYF
v_gene: TRBV7-2
j_gene: TRBJ2-7

CDR3aa: CASSLGTGHSNQPQHF
v_gene: TRBV7-2
j_gene: TRBJ1-5

CDR3aa: CASSPGQPGGEQFF
v_gene: TRBV3-1/TRBV3-2
j_gene: TRBJ2-1

CDR3aa: CASGSAGGGYGYTF
v_gene: TRBV27
j_gene: TRBJ1-2

CDR3aa: CASSVVPGLAGQETQYF
v_gene: TRBV9
j_gene: TRBJ2-5

CDR3aa: CASSVRTGGGEQFF
v_gene: TRBV2
j_gene: TRBJ2-1

CDR3aa: CASSQDEDGSSYEQYF
v_gene: TRBV4-3
j_gene: TRBJ2-7

CDR3aa: CASSSNGGYATQETQYF
v_gene: TRBV5-1
j_gene: TRBJ2-5

CDR3aa: CASSLFPRGRRETQYF
v_gene: TRBV7-2
j_gene: TRBJ2-5

CDR3aa: CASSQVGAQYF
v_gene: TRBV3-1/TRBV3-2
j_gene: TRBJ2-7